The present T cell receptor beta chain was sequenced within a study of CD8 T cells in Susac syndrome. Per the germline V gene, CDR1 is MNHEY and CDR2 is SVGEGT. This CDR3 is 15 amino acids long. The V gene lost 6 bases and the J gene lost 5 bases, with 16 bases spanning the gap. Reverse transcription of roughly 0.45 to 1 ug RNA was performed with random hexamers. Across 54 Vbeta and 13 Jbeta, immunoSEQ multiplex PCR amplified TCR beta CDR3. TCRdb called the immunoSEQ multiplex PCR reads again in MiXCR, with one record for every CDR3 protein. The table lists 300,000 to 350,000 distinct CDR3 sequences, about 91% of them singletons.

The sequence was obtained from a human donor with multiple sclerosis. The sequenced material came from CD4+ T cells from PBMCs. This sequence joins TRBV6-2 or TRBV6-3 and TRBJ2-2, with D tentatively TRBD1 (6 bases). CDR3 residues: CASRKILGATGELFF. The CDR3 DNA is TGTGCCAGCAGGAAAATACTGGGGGCGACCGGGGAGCTGTTTTTT.